The next 25 T cell receptor beta chains were all read from a single sample in a study of Ad26.COV2.S vaccination and SARS-CoV-2 variants. Here immunoSEQ multiplex PCR was the method, and the copy in TCRdb shows in-frame clones only, minus some. Here the sample spans 300,000 to 400,000 clones, around 90% being singletons. The specimen was peripheral blood, collected after recovery from COVID-19. The source is a human donor who had recovered from COVID-19.

The chain couples TRBV29-1 to TRBJ1-1, with D perhaps matching TRBD1 (5 bases). Germline values: CDR1 SQVTM, CDR2 ANQGSEA. Between the trimmed V and J ends, which lost 3 bases and 0 bases, there was a span of 11 bases. CDR3 length: 14 residues. This chain's CDR3 is CSVEVGGVNTEAFF. The CDR3 nucleotides read TGCAGCGTTGAGGTGGGGGGAGTGAACACTGAAGCTTTCTTT.

Regarding this clone: Other nucleotide sequences from this sample produce the same CDR3. The CDR3 bases are TGCGCCAGCTCTCTGGACTCCAGCACAGATACGCAGTATTTT. Translated: CASSLDSSTDTQYF. V usage is TRBV5-1 and J usage is TRBJ2-3; perhaps TRBD2 as D (5 bases). Germline V gene sequence: CDR1 SGHRS, CDR2 YFSETQ. This CDR3 is built from 14 residues. The V gene lost 7 bases and the J gene lost 0 bases, with 12 bases spanning the gap.

The chain recombines TRBV4-1 with TRBJ1-2; 8 bases fit TRBD1. With V trimmed by 3 bases and J by 9 bases, 15 bases remained unmatched. The CDR3 totals 16 residues. Germline-derived CDR1 and CDR2 are MGHRA and YSYEKL. The CDR3 loop reads CASSHALRRDRLSYTF. The CDR3 DNA reads TGCGCCAGCAGCCACGCTCTTCGGAGGGACAGGTTGAGCTACACCTTC.

This clone has just one count. The rearrangement links TRBV6-5 to TRBJ1-1; D perhaps matches TRBD1 (5 bases). Germline values: CDR1 MNHEY, CDR2 SVGAGI. Deletions cut 7 bases from V and 1 base from J, with 7 bases between. The CDR3 covers 12 residues. CDR3 in DNA: TGTGCCAGCAAACAGGAGAACACTGAAGCTTTCTTT. This encodes CASKQENTEAFF.

The V call is TRBV12-2, the J call TRBJ1-6. TRBV12-2 is a pseudogene locus. CDR3 length: 22 amino acids. In DNA form, the CDR3 reads TGTGCAAGTCGCTTAGTAGGGCAAGTATATGGGATACCATACCTCGTCGTTTCACCCCTCCACTTT. Encoded protein: CASRLVGQVYGIPYLVVSPLHF.

The CDR3: CASMGRGYGYTF. CDR3 in DNA: TGCGCCAGCATGGGGAGGGGCTATGGCTACACCTTC. The chain carries TRBV5-1 and TRBJ1-2; maybe TRBD1 (5 bases). The germline gives CDR1 SGHRS, CDR2 YFSETQ. The CDR3 length is 12 residues. Deletions cut 6 bases from V and 4 bases from J, with 10 bases between.

This chain connects TRBV18 to TRBJ1-2; D gene ambiguous. Trimming removed 2 bases from V and 0 bases from J, with 7 bases in between. Germline CDR1 KGHSH, CDR2 LQKENI. CDR3 length: 14 amino acids. CDR3 region: CASSPSSTNYGYTF. The DNA of the CDR3 is TGTGCCAGCTCACCATCCAGTACTAACTATGGCTACACCTTC.

The rearrangement joins TRBV5-1 to TRBJ1-2; no definite D call. Germline CDR1 and CDR2: SGHRS and YFSETQ. Between the trimmed V and J ends, which lost 0 bases and 8 bases, there was a span of 14 bases. This CDR3 spans 14 amino acids. The CDR3 coding sequence is TGCGCCAGCAGCTTGGCAGGCAGTTTAGGGGGCTACACCTTC. It encodes CASSLAGSLGGYTF.

CDR3 region: CASSPRIGQGLYEQFF. Here the CDR3 DNA reads TGTGCCAGCAGCCCTAGAATAGGACAGGGGCTTTATGAGCAGTTCTTC. The chain has TRBV3-1 (or the pseudogene TRBV3-2) and TRBJ2-1; 9 nucleotides match TRBD1. Looked up from germline, CDR1 is LGHDT and CDR2 is YNNKEL (reference sequence). J was trimmed by 8 bases and V by 4 bases; bases with no gene match: 12. This CDR3 has 16 residues.

This clone was seen a single time. The chain couples TRBV27 to TRBJ2-1; D may match TRBD1 or TRBD2 (5 bases each). V was trimmed by 10 bases and J by 4 bases, leaving 8 bases between them. The germline V gene encodes CDR1 MNHEY and CDR2 SMNVEV (reference sequence). The CDR3 totals 11 residues. CDR3 sequence: CATGAYNEQFF. The CDR3 nucleotides read TGTGCCACCGGGGCTTACAATGAGCAGTTCTTC.

This sequence joins TRBV24-1 and TRBJ2-3, with no clear D. The V gene lost 9 bases and the J gene lost 0 bases, with 9 bases spanning the gap. The CDR3 length is 13 residues. Germline CDR1 KGHDR, CDR2 SFDVKD. CDR3 bases: TGTGCCACCCAACGTGGTAGCACAGATACGCAGTATTTT. Encoded protein: CATQRGSTDTQYF.

V and J are TRBV10-1 and TRBJ2-1, with D tentatively TRBD1 or TRBD2 (5 bases each). The CDR3 length is 11 residues. Germline values: CDR1 WNHNN, CDR2 SYGVQD (reference sequence). The V end was cut by 6 bases, the J end by 8 bases, with 8 bases between. CDR3 coding DNA: TGCGCCAGCAGCGGGGACGATGAGCAGTTCTTC. Amino acid sequence: CASSGDDEQFF.

The V and J genes are TRBV1 and TRBJ2-1; the table's D call TRBD2 went unverified against the DNA. TRBV1 is labeled a pseudogene. This CDR3 comprises 20 residues. The CDR3: CTSTWWVRLAGFRSYNEQFF. In DNA form, the CDR3 reads TGCACCAGCACCTGGTGGGTCAGACTAGCGGGGTTCCGCTCCTACAATGAGCAGTTCTTC.

The V and J genes are TRBV11-2 and TRBJ1-1; 8 bases are a match to TRBD1. The CDR3 length is 15 residues. The J segment lost 3 bases and the V segment lost 1 base, leaving 4 bases of the junction unmatched. Germline V gene data show CDR1 as SGHAT and CDR2 as FQNNGV. The CDR3 loop reads CASSLAGDRHTEAFF. Written as DNA, the CDR3 is TGTGCCAGCAGCTTAGCAGGGGACAGGCACACTGAAGCTTTCTTT.

J is TRBJ1-2 and V is TRBV10-3; 7 bases fit TRBD1. The CDR3 extends over 13 amino acids. V shed 6 bases, J shed 4 bases, and the junction held 5 bases outside the gene matches. The germline gives CDR1 ENHRY, CDR2 SYGVKD. CDR3 loop: CAIRGDSVYGYTF. CDR3 nucleotide sequence: TGTGCCATCAGGGGGGACAGCGTCTATGGCTACACCTTC.

The CDR3 region is CASSDSVLSNTIYF. The CDR3 nucleotides read TGTGCCAGCAGCGACAGCGTCCTCTCAAACACCATATATTTT. The rearrangement uses TRBV5-4 and TRBJ1-3; tentatively, D is TRBD1 (5 bases). There are 14 residues in the CDR3. V was clipped by 4 bases and J by 6 bases, with 14 bases between them. The germline CDR1 and CDR2 sequences are SGHNT and YYREEE (reference sequence).

The rearrangement links TRBV28 to TRBJ1-2, with D possibly matching TRBD1 (6 bases). This CDR3 region has 15 residues. Trimming pared 5 bases from V and 0 bases from J, leaving 13 bases between. Germline values: CDR1 MDHEN, CDR2 SYDVKM. DNA of the CDR3: TGTGCCAGCAGTCCCCCGACAGGAGCTAACTATGGCTACACCTTC. It is translated as CASSPPTGANYGYTF.

This sequence joins TRBV20-1 and TRBJ2-7; 7 bases are a match to TRBD2. V shed 3 bases and J 4 bases; nucleotides not matched to a gene: 9. This CDR3 has 14 residues. Per the germline V gene, CDR1 is DFQATT and CDR2 is SNEGSKA (reference sequence). In DNA form, the CDR3 reads TGCAGTGCTAGTTTAGGACTAGGGAGATACGAGCAGTACTTC. Residues: CSASLGLGRYEQYF.

The CDR3 nucleotides read TGTGCCAGCAGCCGTCTGGAATCCTACGAGCAGTACTTC. It encodes CASSRLESYEQYF. The chain joins TRBV11-2 to TRBJ2-7, with D unclear. CDR1 is SGHAT and CDR2 is FQNNGV in the germline V gene. This CDR3 spans 13 amino acids. V was pared by 5 bases and J by 1 base, with 9 bases between.

V is TRBV11-2 and J is TRBJ2-7, with unresolved D. In germline, CDR1 is SGHAT, CDR2 FQNNGV. This CDR3 has 12 amino acids. Trimming shortened V by 0 bases and J by 6 bases, and 6 bases separated the two germline ends. CDR3 region: CASSLEGSEQYF. The CDR3 bases are TGTGCCAGCAGCTTAGAAGGCTCCGAGCAGTACTTC.

The genes are TRBV6-5 and TRBJ1-1; 8 bases are a match to TRBD1. J gave up 1 base and V 7 bases, and 8 bases lay outside the gene matches. The length of the CDR3 is 15 residues. In germline, CDR1 is MNHEY, CDR2 SVGAGI. CDR3 residues: CASTYGTGWNTEAFF. The CDR3 bases are TGTGCCAGCACATACGGGACAGGCTGGAACACTGAAGCTTTCTTT.

The J gene is TRBJ2-5, the V gene TRBV7-8, with 7 bases lining up with TRBD1. The CDR3 contains 15 residues. V was pared by 5 bases and J by 3 bases, with 9 bases of the junction left unmatched. CDR1 is SGHVS and CDR2 is FQNEAQ in the germline V gene. CDR3: CASSLHWDSEETQYF. The CDR3, as DNA: TGTGCCAGCAGCCTACATTGGGACAGCGAAGAGACCCAGTACTTC. Using reference TRBV7-8 and TRBJ2-5 for the parts outside the CDR3, the full variable domain is GAGVSQSPRYKVAKRGQDVALRCDPISGHVSLFWYQQALGQGPEFLTYFQNEAQLDKSGLPSDRFFAERPEGSVSTLKIQRTQQEDSAVYLCASSLHWDSEETQYFGPGTRLLVL.

V gene TRBV6-1 combines with J gene TRBJ1-2, with TRBD1 matching 7 bases. Germline lookup yields CDR1 MNHNS and CDR2 SASEGT. V lost 6 bases and J lost 1; bases outside the gene matches: 8. This CDR3 region has 15 residues. The CDR3 loop is CASSRTAGGNYGYTF. The CDR3 DNA sequence: TGTGCCAGCAGCCGGACAGCAGGGGGTAACTATGGCTACACCTTC.

The chain carries TRBV5-1 and TRBJ2-5; D is perhaps TRBD1 (5 bases). V lost 3 bases, J lost 2 bases, and 11 bases lay in between. CDR1 is SGHRS and CDR2 is YFSETQ in the germline V gene. The CDR3 runs 14 residues. This CDR3 reads CASSWRQRQETQYF. The CDR3 DNA follows: TGCGCCAGCAGCTGGCGACAGAGGCAAGAGACCCAGTACTTC.

This chain connects TRBV7-6 to TRBJ2-7; the D gene is possibly TRBD1 (6 bases). V dropped 4 bases and J dropped 1 base, with 20 bases sitting between them. From germline, CDR1 is SGHVS and CDR2 FNYEAQ. The length of the CDR3 is 17 residues. The CDR3 reads CASSSLGRTDLSYEQYF. CDR3 coding DNA: TGTGCCAGCAGCTCCCTAGGGCGGACAGACCTTTCCTACGAGCAGTACTTC.